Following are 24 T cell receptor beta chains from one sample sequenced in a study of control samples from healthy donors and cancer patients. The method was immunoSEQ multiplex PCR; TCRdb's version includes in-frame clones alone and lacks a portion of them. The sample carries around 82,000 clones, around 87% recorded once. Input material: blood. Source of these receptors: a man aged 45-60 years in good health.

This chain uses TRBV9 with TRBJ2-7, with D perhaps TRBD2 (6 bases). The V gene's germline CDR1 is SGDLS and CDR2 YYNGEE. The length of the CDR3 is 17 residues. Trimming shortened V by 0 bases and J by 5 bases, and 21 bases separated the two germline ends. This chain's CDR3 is CASSVDETTRKKNEQYF. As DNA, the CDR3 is TGTGCCAGCAGCGTAGACGAGACGACTAGGAAAAAAAACGAGCAGTACTTC.

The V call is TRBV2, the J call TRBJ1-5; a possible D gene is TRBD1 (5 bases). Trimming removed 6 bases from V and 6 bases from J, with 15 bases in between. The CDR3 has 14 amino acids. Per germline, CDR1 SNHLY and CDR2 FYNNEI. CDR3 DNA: TGTGCCAGCAGGTCGAGTCAGGGCGCTCAGCCCCAGCATTTT. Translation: CASRSSQGAQPQHF.

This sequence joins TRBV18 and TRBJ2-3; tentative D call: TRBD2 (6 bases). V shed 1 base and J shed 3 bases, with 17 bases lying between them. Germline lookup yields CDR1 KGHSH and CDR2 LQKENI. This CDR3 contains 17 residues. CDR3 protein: CASSPQGRGRATDTQYF. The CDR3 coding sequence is TGTGCCAGCTCACCACAGGGGCGGGGCAGAGCTACAGATACGCAGTATTTT.

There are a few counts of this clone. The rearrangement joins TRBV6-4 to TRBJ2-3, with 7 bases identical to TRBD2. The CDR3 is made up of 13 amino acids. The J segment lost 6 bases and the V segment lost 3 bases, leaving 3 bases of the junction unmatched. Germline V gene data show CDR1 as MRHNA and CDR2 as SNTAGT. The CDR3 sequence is CASSESGEDTQYF. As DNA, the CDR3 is TGTGCCAGCAGTGAGAGCGGGGAGGATACGCAGTATTTT.

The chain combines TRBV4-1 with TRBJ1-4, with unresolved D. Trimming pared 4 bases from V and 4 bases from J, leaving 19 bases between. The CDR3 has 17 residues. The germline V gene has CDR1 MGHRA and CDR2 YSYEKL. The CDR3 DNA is TGCGCCAGCAGCCGGTCGGTAGCGGGTCCACTTAATGAAAAACTGTTTTTT. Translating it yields CASSRSVAGPLNEKLFF.

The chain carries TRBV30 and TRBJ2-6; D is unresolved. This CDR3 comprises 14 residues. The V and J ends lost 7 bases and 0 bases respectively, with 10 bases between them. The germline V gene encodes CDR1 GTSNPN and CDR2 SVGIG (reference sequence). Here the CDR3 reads CASSANSGANVLTF. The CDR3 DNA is TGTGCCTCCTCAGCGAACTCTGGGGCCAACGTCCTGACTTTC.

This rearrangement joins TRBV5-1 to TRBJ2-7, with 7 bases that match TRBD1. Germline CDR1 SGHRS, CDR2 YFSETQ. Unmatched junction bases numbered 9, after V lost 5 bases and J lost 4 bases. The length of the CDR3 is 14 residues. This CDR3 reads CASRRDSGVYEQYF. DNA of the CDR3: TGCGCCAGCAGACGGGACAGTGGGGTATACGAGCAGTACTTC.

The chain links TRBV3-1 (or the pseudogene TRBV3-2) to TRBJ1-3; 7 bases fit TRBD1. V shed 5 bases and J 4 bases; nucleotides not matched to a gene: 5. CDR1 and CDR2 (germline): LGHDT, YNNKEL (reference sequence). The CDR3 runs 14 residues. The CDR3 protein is CASSARDSGNTIYF. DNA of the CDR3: TGTGCCAGCAGCGCTCGGGACAGCGGAAACACCATATATTTT.

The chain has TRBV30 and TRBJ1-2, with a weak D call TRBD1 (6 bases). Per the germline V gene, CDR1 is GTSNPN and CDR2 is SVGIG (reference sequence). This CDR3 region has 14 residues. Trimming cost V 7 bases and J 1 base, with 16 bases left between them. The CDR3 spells CASLRDNLNYGYTF. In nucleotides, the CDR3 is TGTGCCTCCCTCCGGGACAATCTTAACTATGGCTACACCTTC.

The DNA for the CDR3 is TGTGCCAGCAGCTCCCTGGACAGGAACTATGGCTACACCTTC. Its translation: CASSSLDRNYGYTF. This chain uses TRBV13 with TRBJ1-2, with 7 nucleotides matching TRBD1. Unmatched junction bases numbered 4, after V lost 4 bases and J lost 2 bases. Germline loops: CDR1 PRHDT, CDR2 FYEKMQ (reference sequence). CDR3 length: 14 amino acids.

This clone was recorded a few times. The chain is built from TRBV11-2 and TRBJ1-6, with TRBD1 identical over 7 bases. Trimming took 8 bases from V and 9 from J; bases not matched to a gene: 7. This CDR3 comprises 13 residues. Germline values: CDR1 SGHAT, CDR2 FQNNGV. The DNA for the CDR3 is TGTGCCAGCCGGGACAGAGAAGTTTCACCCCTCCACTTT. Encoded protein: CASRDREVSPLHF.

The CDR3 sequence: CATRWGSGIYSNQPQHF. Here the CDR3 DNA reads TGTGCCACCAGATGGGGATCCGGGATTTATAGCAATCAGCCCCAGCATTTT. The J gene is TRBJ1-5, the V gene TRBV24-1; D not resolved. The CDR3 runs to 17 residues. V lost 7 bases and J 0 bases, leaving 18 bases between the germline ends. Germline-derived CDR1 and CDR2 are KGHDR and SFDVKD.

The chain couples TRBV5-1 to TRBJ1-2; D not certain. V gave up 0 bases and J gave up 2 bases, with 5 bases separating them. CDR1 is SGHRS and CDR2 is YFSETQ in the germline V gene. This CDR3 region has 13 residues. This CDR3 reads CASSLAMNYGYTF. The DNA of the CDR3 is TGCGCCAGCAGCTTGGCTATGAACTATGGCTACACCTTC.

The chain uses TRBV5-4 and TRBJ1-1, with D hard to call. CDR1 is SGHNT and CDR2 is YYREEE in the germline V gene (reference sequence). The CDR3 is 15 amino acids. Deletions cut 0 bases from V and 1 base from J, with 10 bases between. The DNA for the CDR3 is TGTGCCAGCAGCTTGGATATGGATCCGAACACTGAAGCTTTCTTT. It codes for CASSLDMDPNTEAFF.

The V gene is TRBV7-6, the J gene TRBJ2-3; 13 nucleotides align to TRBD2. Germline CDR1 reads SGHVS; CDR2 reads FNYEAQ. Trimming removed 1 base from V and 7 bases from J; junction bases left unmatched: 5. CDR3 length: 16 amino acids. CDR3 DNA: TGTGCCAGCAGCTTAGAGGGACTAGCGGGACCGCATACGCAGTATTTT. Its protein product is CASSLEGLAGPHTQYF.

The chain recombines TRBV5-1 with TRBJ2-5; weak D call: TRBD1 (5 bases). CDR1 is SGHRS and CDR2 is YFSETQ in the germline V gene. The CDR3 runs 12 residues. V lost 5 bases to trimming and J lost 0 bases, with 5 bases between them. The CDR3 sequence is CASRDNQETQYF. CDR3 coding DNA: TGCGCCAGCAGGGACAACCAAGAGACCCAGTACTTC.

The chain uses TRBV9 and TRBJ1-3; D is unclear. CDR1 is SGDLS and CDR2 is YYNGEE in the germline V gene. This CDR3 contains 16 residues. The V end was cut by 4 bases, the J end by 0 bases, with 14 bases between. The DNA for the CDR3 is TGTGCCAGCAGCCCCATCCCCGGGTCCTCTGGAAACACCATATATTTT. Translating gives CASSPIPGSSGNTIYF.

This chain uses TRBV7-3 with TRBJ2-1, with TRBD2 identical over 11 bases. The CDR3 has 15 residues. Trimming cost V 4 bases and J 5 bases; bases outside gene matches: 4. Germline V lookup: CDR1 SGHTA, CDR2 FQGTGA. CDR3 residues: CASSSPGLADNEQFF. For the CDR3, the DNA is TGTGCCAGCAGCTCGCCGGGACTAGCGGACAATGAGCAGTTCTTC.

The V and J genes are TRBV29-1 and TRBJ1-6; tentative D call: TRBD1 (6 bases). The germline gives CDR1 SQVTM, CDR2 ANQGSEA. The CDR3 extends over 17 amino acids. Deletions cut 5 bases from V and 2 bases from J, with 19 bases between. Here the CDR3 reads CSVLNDRPPTYNSPLHF. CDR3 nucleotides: TGCAGCGTTTTAAACGACAGGCCCCCCACCTATAATTCACCCCTCCACTTT.

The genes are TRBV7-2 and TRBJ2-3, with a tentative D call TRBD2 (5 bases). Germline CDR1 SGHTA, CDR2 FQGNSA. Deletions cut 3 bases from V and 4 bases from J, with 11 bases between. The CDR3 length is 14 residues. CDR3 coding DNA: TGTGCCAGCAGCTTCGACTACAGAGCAGATACGCAGTATTTT. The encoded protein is CASSFDYRADTQYF.

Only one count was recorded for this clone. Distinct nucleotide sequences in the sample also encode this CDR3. CDR3 sequence reads: CASSLSVAGYNEQFF. Here the CDR3 DNA reads TGTGCCAGCAGTTTATCGGTAGCGGGGTACAATGAGCAGTTCTTC. The chain uses TRBV27 and TRBJ2-1; 8 bases line up with TRBD2. The length of the CDR3 is 15 residues. Germline V gene lookup returns CDR1 MNHEY and CDR2 SMNVEV (reference sequence). The ends lost 0 bases at V and 4 bases at J; junction bases unmatched: 2.

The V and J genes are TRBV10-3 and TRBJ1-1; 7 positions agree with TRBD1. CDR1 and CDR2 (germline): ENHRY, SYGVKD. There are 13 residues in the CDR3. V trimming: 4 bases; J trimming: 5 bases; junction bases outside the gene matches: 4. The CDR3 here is CAISVQGRTEAFF. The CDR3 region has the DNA TGTGCCATCAGTGTACAGGGGCGAACTGAAGCTTTCTTT.

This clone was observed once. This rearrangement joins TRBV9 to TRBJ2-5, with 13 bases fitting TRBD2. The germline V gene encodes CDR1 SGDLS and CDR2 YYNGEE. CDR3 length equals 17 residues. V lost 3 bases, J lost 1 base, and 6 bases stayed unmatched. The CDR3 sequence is CASSAGTSGATQETQYF. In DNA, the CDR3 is TGTGCCAGCAGCGCAGGGACTAGCGGGGCAACCCAAGAGACCCAGTACTTC.

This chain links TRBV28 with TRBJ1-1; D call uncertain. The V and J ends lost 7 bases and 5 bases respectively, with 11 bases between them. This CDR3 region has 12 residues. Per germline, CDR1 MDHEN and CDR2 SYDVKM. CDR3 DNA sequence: TGTGCCAGCACCTCCCGGGGAACTGAAGCTTTCTTT. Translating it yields CASTSRGTEAFF.